The rows below give T cell receptor beta chains drawn from one sample of a study of blood T cells in healthy people across ages. TCRdb redid the calling of the 5' RACE reads with MiXCR, one entry per CDR3 protein. The sample lists around 900,000 distinct CDR3 sequences, 25% to 30% seen once, with around 15% in the top ten. Input material: blood. The source is a woman aged 80 or over in good health. Both conserved end residues are part of each CDR3. D genes are given only for firm matches. The size field is filled for only some rows; it gives once, few, many or a size class.

J | size | V | D | CDR3 | DNA
TRBJ1-2 | many | TRBV20-1 | - | CSAREPRGTNYGYTF | TGCAGTGCTAGAGAACCTCGGGGGACTAACTATGGCTACACCTTC
TRBJ2-3 | many | TRBV7-8 | TRBD2 | CASSGAGGPTDTQYF | TGTGCCAGCAGCGGAGCGGGGGGGCCCACAGATACGCAGTATTTT
TRBJ2-1 | many | TRBV20-1 | - | CSASLSRPGSGFYNEQFF | TGCAGTGCTAGCTTAAGTCGGCCAGGTTCTGGTTTCTACAATGAGCAGTTCTTC
TRBJ2-3 | once | TRBV20-1 | TRBD2 | CSAPGLAGGPSTDTQYF | TGCAGTGCCCCGGGACTAGCGGGAGGGCCTAGCACAGATACGCAGTATTTT
TRBJ2-7 | many | TRBV11-3 | TRBD1 | CASSKTGIEQYF | TGTGCCAGCAGCAAGACAGGGATTGAGCAGTACTTC
TRBJ2-7 | many | TRBV2 | TRBD1 | CASRPGDRLSYEQYF | TGTGCCAGCAGGCCGGGGGACAGGTTAAGTTACGAGCAGTACTTC
TRBJ1-4 | - | TRBV6-5 | - | CASSFRQSREKLFF | TGTGCCAGCAGTTTCCGCCAGTCCCGTGAAAAACTGTTTTTT
TRBJ1-2 | few | TRBV3-1 | - | CASSLRRDVNYGYTF | TGTGCCAGCAGCTTAAGACGGGACGTTAACTATGGCTACACCTTC
TRBJ2-3 | many | TRBV24-1 | - | CATSDTGKGTDTQYF | TGTGCCACCAGTGATACCGGGAAGGGCACAGATACGCAGTATTTT
TRBJ2-3 | few | TRBV20-1 | - | CSAARGTDTQYF | TGCAGTGCTGCCAGGGGCACAGATACGCAGTATTTT
TRBJ1-1 | - | TRBV27 | TRBD1 | CASIGGGLTEAFF | TGTGCCAGCATAGGAGGGGGCCTTACTGAAGCTTTCTTT
TRBJ2-3 | many | TRBV7-6 | TRBD2 | CASSSTGLAGGLNTQYF | TGTGCCAGCAGCTCGACGGGACTAGCGGGGGGGCTAAATACGCAGTATTTT
TRBJ1-6 | many | TRBV5-1 | TRBD1 | CASSPGQGLNSPLHF | TGCGCCAGCAGCCCCGGACAGGGGTTGAATTCACCCCTCCACTTT
TRBJ1-2 | - | TRBV5-1 | - | CASSTGNHGYTF | TGCGCCAGCAGCACGGGGAACCATGGCTACACCTTC
TRBJ2-6 | many | TRBV20-1 | - | CSARQYWGGGISSVRANVLTF | TGCAGTGCTAGACAGTATTGGGGTGGCGGGATCTCCTCGGTTCGGGCCAACGTCCTGACTTTC
TRBJ2-5 | - | TRBV20-1 | TRBD2 | CSARDRGGAGQETQYF | TGCAGTGCTAGAGATCGGGGGGGAGCAGGGCAGGAGACCCAGTACTTC
TRBJ2-5 | many | TRBV6-2/TRBV6-3 | - | CASSHLGRYRDQETQYF | TGTGCCAGCAGTCACCTAGGACGGTACAGAGACCAAGAGACCCAGTACTTC
TRBJ2-5 | - | TRBV7-2 | TRBD2 | CASSVGTSYFLETQYF | TGTGCCAGCAGCGTCGGGACTAGTTATTTTCTGGAGACCCAGTACTTC
TRBJ1-1 | once | TRBV11-2 | - | CASSRTDMNTEAFF | TGTGCCAGCAGCCGGACCGACATGAACACTGAAGCTTTCTTT
TRBJ2-5 | - | TRBV20-1 | - | CSARNRPTAQETQYF | TGCAGTGCTAGAAATCGTCCGACAGCCCAAGAGACCCAGTACTTC
TRBJ1-2 | many | TRBV12-3/TRBV12-4 | - | CASSLGGGSGYTF | TGTGCCAGCAGTCTCGGAGGGGGTAGTGGCTACACCTTC
TRBJ1-1 | few | TRBV5-1 | TRBD1 | CASSLEQGVLRAFF | TGCGCCAGCAGCTTGGAGCAGGGGGTATTAAGGGCTTTCTTT
TRBJ2-3 | few | TRBV21-1 | - | CASSKGWFQGYYTDTQYF | TGTGCCAGCAGCAAAGGGTGGTTTCAAGGGTATTACACAGATACGCAGTATTTT